The entry below describes one T cell receptor (beta chain). It lacks a known antigen. The sample holds no much larger clone one base away, and base qualities are not on file. The data stem from a study of a mutant IDH1 vaccine in newly diagnosed glioma (dated by TCRdb to the early 2020s). For the wider study: Of the approximately 30 treated patients, approximately 62% were male and 37.5% were female, and the mean age was 40.4 years. Peripheral blood samples were drawn at six visits, namely V03 (baseline), V05, V07, V10, V12 and V13. For exploratory analyses, longitudinal TCRB deep sequencing was carried out in 25 treated patients wherever samples were available. Before enrollment, most patients had been given radiochemotherapy with temozolomide as standard therapy, while the rest had received either radiotherapy alone or temozolomide alone. General findings and caveats noted by the study authors: It was noted by the authors that analyses of patient blood samples could not be reproduced owing to sample limitations. Availability determined which PBMC samples were chosen for TCRB deep sequencing. No apparent relationship was observed between pseudoprogression and alterations in the top peripheral T cell clonotypes detected by TCRB sequencing. Immune responses induced by the vaccine were seen in roughly 92% of patients across multiple MHC alleles.

From a lookup of the germline V gene (reference sequence), CDR1 and CDR2 are MNHNY and SVGAGI. The CDR3 spans 15 residues, from the cysteine through the phenylalanine. Left in the record is the CDR3 DNA by itself, 45 bases read in frame from the first base. The V end gives up 7 bases and the J end 5 bases, leaving 13 bases in the junction not matched to a gene. In light of the paper, this sample's time point label describes: baseline, week 1 (first vaccination visit). Reading the label with the study, this specimen's treatment or condition is: pre-vaccination baseline after standard-of-care therapy. All donors had newly diagnosed IDH1-mutant astrocytomas of WHO grade 3 or 4 that showed loss of nuclear ATRX. The samples were drawn from NOA16, a multicentre, single-arm, open-label phase I trial in Germany that tested a mutant IDH1 peptide vaccine in humans for the first time. Visit V03 blood draws served as the baseline sample for immunogenicity testing. The DNeasy Blood and Tissue Kit was used to extract genomic DNA from EDTA blood for TCRB sequencing.

Library method: the immunoSEQ multiplex PCR assay. Rearranged TCR beta chain sequences were amplified using the hsTCRB Kit according to the manufacturer's protocol. An Illumina MiSeq was used to sequence the TCRB libraries. The authors processed their data as follows. Demultiplexing, trimming and gene mapping were performed with the kit vendor's proprietary platform. In TCRdb, the immuneACCESS table is reduced to in-frame sequences with V and J assigned. These tables do not hold every clone; where another copy was compared, an unresolved V gene accounts for under half, and the others remain unexplained. V and J calls and clone size come straight from that table; D and trimming were deduced from the DNA. A total of 85,000 to 100,000 clones appear in this sample, 80% to 90% of them only once. The top ten hold under 0.65% of the sample.

The origin of this receptor is a woman in her forties or fifties with glioma. The chain uses TRBV6-6 and TRBJ1-1; TRBD1 aligns with 7 central bases. This specimen consisted of PBMCs, obtained from a glioma patient treated with radiotherapy, temozolomide or both. The sequenced DNA is TGTGCCAGCACCCCCCGGGACAGAACTTGGACTGAAGCTTTCTTT. It codes for CASTPRDRTWTEAFF.